These 16 T cell receptor beta chains originate from one sample sequenced in a study of T cell responses to AZD1222 COVID-19 vaccine. Using immunoSEQ multiplex PCR, the repertoire was profiled, and TCRdb retains in-frame clones only, with some absent. Here the sample spans about 90,000 clones, 88% being singletons. The material sequenced was peripheral blood, taken 28 days after the second AZD1222 dose. These receptors were taken from an adult who received the AZD1222 COVID-19 vaccine.

The chain employs TRBV5-5 and TRBJ2-2; 14 positions agree with TRBD2. Germline V gene sequence: CDR1 SGHKS, CDR2 YYEKEE (reference sequence). CDR3 length equals 19 residues. V dropped 4 bases and J dropped 3; count of bases not matched to a gene: 11. CDR3 loop: CASSVAGTSGSGYTGELFF. Here the CDR3 DNA reads TGTGCCAGCAGCGTGGCCGGGACTAGCGGGAGTGGATACACCGGGGAGCTGTTTTTT.

This sequence joins TRBV30 and TRBJ2-2; no clear D gene. The CDR3 loop spans 13 amino acids. Trimming took off 0 bases at V and 4 bases at J, with 6 bases between the two ends. CDR1 is GTSNPN and CDR2 is SVGIG in the germline V gene (reference sequence). The CDR3 here is CAWSVWGTGELFF. DNA of the CDR3: TGTGCCTGGAGTGTATGGGGCACCGGGGAGCTGTTTTTT. The full variable domain, completed using reference TRBV30 and TRBJ2-2, is SQTIHQWPATLVQPVGSPLSLECTVEGTSNPNLYWYRQAAGRGLQLLFYSVGIGQISSEVPQNLSASRPQDRQFILSSKKLLLSDSGFYLCAWSVWGTGELFFGEGSRLTVL.

The chain recombines TRBV6-5 with TRBJ1-5; no clear D. Trimming stripped 5 bases from V and 4 bases from J, with 12 bases between. The CDR3 totals 14 residues. Germline V gene lookup returns CDR1 MNHEY and CDR2 SVGAGI. The CDR3 here is CASSPGLANQPQHF. Here the CDR3 DNA reads TGTGCCAGCAGTCCCGGGCTAGCTAATCAGCCCCAGCATTTT.

This chain links TRBV2 with TRBJ2-2; 7 bases agree with TRBD1. The CDR3 has 15 residues. Germline V gene lookup returns CDR1 SNHLY and CDR2 FYNNEI. J was trimmed by 1 base and V by 6 bases; bases with no gene match: 5. CDR3 in amino acids: CASRNYRGNTGELFF. As DNA, the CDR3 is TGTGCCAGCAGGAATTACAGGGGGAACACCGGGGAGCTGTTTTTT.

This chain joins TRBV18 and TRBJ1-3; the D gene is possibly TRBD1 (5 bases). Trimming removed 5 bases from V and 2 bases from J, with 16 bases in between. Germline V gene lookup returns CDR1 KGHSH and CDR2 LQKENI. CDR3 length: 16 amino acids. The CDR3 sequence: CASSLRARDAGNTIYF. In nucleotides, the CDR3 is TGTGCCAGCTCATTAAGGGCCAGGGACGCTGGAAACACCATATATTTT. The entire variable domain, with the rest obtained from reference TRBV18 and TRBJ1-3, is as follows: NAGVMQNPRHLVRRRGQEARLRCSPMKGHSHVYWYRQLPEEGLKFMVYLQKENIIDESGMPKERFSAEFPKEGPSILRIQQVVRGDSAAYFCASSLRARDAGNTIYFGEGSWLTVV.

This clone was detected only a few times. This chain connects TRBV6-5 to TRBJ1-5, with a weak D call TRBD1 (6 bases). V was pared by 11 bases and J by 2 bases, with 13 bases between. Germline V gene lookup returns CDR1 MNHEY and CDR2 SVGAGI. The CDR3 spans 13 residues. CDR3 in amino acids: CASRAGGNQPQHF. DNA of the CDR3: TGTGCCTCCCGAGCAGGGGGCAATCAGCCCCAGCATTTT.

This chain connects TRBV6-2 or TRBV6-3 to TRBJ1-1; no clear D gene. V gave up 0 bases and J gave up 3 bases, with 8 bases separating them. Germline CDR1 is MNHEY and CDR2 is SVGEGT. This CDR3 has 14 residues. Written as DNA, the CDR3 is TGTGCCAGCAGTTACTCGCGGGTGGACACTGAAGCTTTCTTT. This sequence encodes CASSYSRVDTEAFF.

V usage is TRBV9 and J usage is TRBJ1-1, with D unresolved. V lost 0 bases, J lost 1 base, and 10 bases lay in between. Germline V lookup: CDR1 SGDLS, CDR2 YYNGEE. The CDR3 loop spans 15 amino acids. This CDR3 is CASSVVGLGNTEAFF. CDR3 DNA sequence: TGTGCCAGCAGCGTAGTAGGGTTGGGGAACACTGAAGCTTTCTTT.

This clone is deemed medium-sized (0.01 to 0.1%). V usage is TRBV7-6 and J usage is TRBJ2-7; D possibly matches TRBD1 or TRBD2 (5 bases each). Trimming took 3 bases from V and 5 from J, leaving 14 bases between them. From germline, CDR1 is SGHVS and CDR2 FNYEAQ. The length of the CDR3 is 14 residues. CDR3: CASSLGRDSDEQYF. CDR3 DNA sequence: TGTGCCAGCAGCTTGGGCAGGGATAGCGACGAGCAGTACTTC.

The J gene is TRBJ1-2, the V gene TRBV2, with D perhaps matching TRBD1 (5 bases). There are 13 residues in the CDR3. Germline lookup yields CDR1 SNHLY and CDR2 FYNNEI. V gave up 6 bases and J gave up 3 bases, with 11 bases separating them. Here the CDR3 reads CASRSGGDYGYTF. CDR3 nucleotide sequence: TGTGCCAGCAGGTCCGGGGGGGACTATGGCTACACCTTC. The full variable domain, rest sourced from reference TRBV2 and TRBJ1-2, is EPEVTQTPSHQVTQMGQEVILRCVPISNHLYFYWYRQILGQKVEFLVSFYNNEISEKSEIFDDQFSVERPDGSNFTLKIRSTKLEDSAMYFCASRSGGDYGYTFGSGTRLTVV.

J is TRBJ1-2 and V is TRBV11-3; D is perhaps TRBD1 (5 bases). The CDR3 has 14 amino acids. CDR1 and CDR2 (germline): SGHNT, YENEEA. Deletions cut 1 base from V and 2 bases from J, with 8 bases between. CDR3 bases: TGTGCCAGCAGCTTAGTTAACAGGAACTATGGCTACACCTTC. Translation: CASSLVNRNYGYTF.

CDR3 sequence (DNA): TGCAGTGCTAGTCCGCTAGCGGGAGGCGAGACCGGGGAGCTGTTTTTT. Translating it yields CSASPLAGGETGELFF. V usage is TRBV20-1 and J usage is TRBJ2-2; TRBD2 aligns across 11 bases. The CDR3 is 16 residues long. Germline V lookup: CDR1 DFQATT, CDR2 SNEGSKA (reference sequence). V trimming: 3 bases; J trimming: 5 bases; junction bases outside the gene matches: 8.

J is TRBJ2-2 and V is TRBV18, with 7 bases matching TRBD2. V lost 3 bases to trimming and J lost 7 bases; unmatched junction nucleotides: 11. This CDR3 region has 16 residues. CDR1 and CDR2 from the germline V gene are KGHSH and LQKENI. The CDR3 nucleotides are TGTGCCAGCTCACCGTCGCAGGGAGGGTTGATCGGGGAGCTGTTTTTT. Amino acid sequence: CASSPSQGGLIGELFF.

The chain couples TRBV12-5 to TRBJ1-5, with TRBD1 as a possible D gene (6 bases). The CDR3 totals 15 residues. The germline gives CDR1 LGHNT, CDR2 FRNRAP. Trimming pared 3 bases from V and 5 bases from J, leaving 14 bases between. CDR3 residues: CASGFVGGADQPQHF. CDR3 coding DNA: TGTGCTAGTGGTTTCGTGGGGGGGGCCGATCAGCCCCAGCATTTT.

The chain has TRBV6-6 and TRBJ1-1; D might be TRBD1 (5 bases). This CDR3 contains 16 residues. V lost 2 bases and J 1 base, leaving 14 bases between the germline ends. Germline V gives CDR1 MNHNY, CDR2 SVGAGI (reference sequence). The CDR3 DNA follows: TGTGCCAGCAGTTACCCTCCCAGGGCCAGGAACACTGAAGCTTTCTTT. Protein: CASSYPPRARNTEAFF.

The chain recombines TRBV6-5 with TRBJ2-3; 9 positions agree with TRBD1. V gave up 8 bases and J gave up 2 bases; unmatched junction bases: 2. CDR3 length: 13 amino acids. The germline CDR1 and CDR2 sequences are MNHEY and SVGAGI. Here the CDR3 DNA reads TGTGCCAGCGGGACAGGGTCCACAGATACGCAGTATTTT. Translation gives CASGTGSTDTQYF.